The present TCR beta chain was sequenced within a study of T cell clonotyping in hematopoietic cell transplantation. V dropped 5 bases and J dropped 5; count of bases not matched to a gene: 8. The CDR3 is made up of 14 amino acids. The germline V gene encodes CDR1 SQVTM and CDR2 ANQGSEA. Measured with immunoSEQ multiplex PCR; TCRdb has only the in-frame clones, and not every one. The sample has around 15,000 clones; about 85% are singletons. The rearrangement uses TRBV29-1 and TRBJ2-3; 9 bases align to TRBD2. Specimen: PBMCs, collected 100 days after allogeneic stem cell transplant. This clonotype was obtained from a male patient in his sixties or seventies who had an allogeneic stem cell transplant from a related donor, so the T cells may come from the graft donor. Some clones in this sample may be carry-over from other donors' samples. CDR3 in amino acids: CSVSGGGAGDTQYF. The CDR3 DNA sequence: TGCAGCGTTTCCGGCGGGGGGGCAGGAGATACGCAGTATTTT.